A single sample is the source of the 20 T cell receptor beta chains below, sequenced in a study of T cells in Graves' hyperthyroidism and ophthalmopathy. TCR beta CDR3 region amplification was performed from RNA transcripts. In the first-round RT-PCR of the TCR CDR3, the HTBI primer set was used. Each CDR3 protein is one row after TCRdb ran MiXCR on the multiplex PCR reads. The profile shows 600,000 or so distinct CDR3 sequences, around 15% of them singletons. The sample taken for sequencing was blood. The receptor source for this set is a woman aged 50 to 60 with Graves' ophthalmopathy.

This clonotype was found a few times. A much more abundant neighbour one base away suggests this may be a read error. J is TRBJ2-7 and V is TRBV2, with D hard to call. This CDR3 comprises 12 residues. The V gene's germline CDR1 is SNHLY and CDR2 FYNNEI. V gave up 7 bases and J gave up 0 bases, with 7 bases separating them. The CDR3 coding sequence is TGTGCCAGCATGGAGAGCTCCTACGAGCAGTACTTC. Translation: CASMESSYEQYF.

This clonotype has only a few counts. The CDR3, as DNA: TGTGCCAGCAGTTTGACGGGAACAGTGGGATATGGCTACACCTTC. Residues: CASSLTGTVGYGYTF. The V and J genes are TRBV28 and TRBJ1-2; D ambiguous. Trimming stripped 3 bases from V and 5 bases from J, with 16 bases between. Looked up from germline, CDR1 is MDHEN and CDR2 is SYDVKM. This CDR3 is built from 15 residues.

The rearrangement joins TRBV11-1 to TRBJ2-1, with TRBD2 identical over 7 bases. V was clipped by 3 bases and J by 6 bases; unmatched bases: 8. The CDR3 covers 15 residues. CDR1 and CDR2 from the germline V gene are SGHAT and FQDESV (reference sequence). For the CDR3, the DNA is TGTGCCAGCAGCTTGGCGGGGGTCGGCGGCAATGAGCAGTTCTTC. This gives the protein CASSLAGVGGNEQFF.

The chain uses TRBV3-1 and TRBJ2-3, with 8 bases lining up with TRBD2. CDR1 is LGHDT, CDR2 YNNKEL, per germline (reference sequence). With V trimmed by 4 bases and J by 4 bases, 10 bases remained unmatched. CDR3 length equals 16 residues. In DNA, the CDR3 is TGTGCCAGCAGCCCGTTAGCGGGATTTATGGCAGATACGCAGTATTTT. Protein: CASSPLAGFMADTQYF.

This clonotype was detected ten times or more. This chain joins TRBV7-2 and TRBJ1-1; TRBD1 agrees at 8 bases. From germline, CDR1 is SGHTA and CDR2 FQGNSA. The CDR3 is 15 amino acids. The ends lost 2 bases at V and 0 bases at J; junction bases unmatched: 2. DNA of the CDR3: TGTGCCAGCAGCTTACAGGGGGCTGTGAACACTGAAGCTTTCTTT. As protein: CASSLQGAVNTEAFF.

Ten or more counts support this clonotype. The rearrangement links TRBV14 to TRBJ2-7; a possible D gene is TRBD2 (5 bases). The CDR3 runs 13 residues. Looked up from germline, CDR1 is SGHDN and CDR2 is FVKESK. V lost 4 bases and J 5 bases, leaving 12 bases between the germline ends. The CDR3: CASSPTRYHEQYF. In DNA, the CDR3 is TGTGCCAGCAGCCCAACTAGGTACCACGAGCAGTACTTC. Combining the CDR3 with reference TRBV14 and TRBJ2-7 gives the whole variable domain EAGVTQFPSHSVIEKGQTVTLRCDPISGHDNLYWYRRVMGKEIKFLLHFVKESKQDESGMPNNRFLAERTGGTYSTLKVQPAELEDSGVYFCASSPTRYHEQYFGPGTRLTVT.

In its sample, this clonotype was seen many times. V and J are TRBV7-2 and TRBJ2-7; D tentatively reads TRBD1 or TRBD2 (5 bases each). The V gene's germline CDR1 is SGHTA and CDR2 FQGNSA. The CDR3 has 14 amino acids. The V end lost 6 bases, the J end lost 1 base, and 13 bases lay between the germline ends. CDR3 in DNA: TGTGCCAGCAGGGCCACGGGGCAATCCTACGAGCAGTACTTC. Translation: CASRATGQSYEQYF.

As regards this clonotype: Just one base apart from a much larger clone, this may be a read error. J is TRBJ1-5 and V is TRBV12-5; 7 positions agree with TRBD1. The CDR3 is 17 amino acids. Trimming removed 1 base from V and 0 bases from J; junction bases left unmatched: 6. Germline V gene data show CDR1 as LGHNT and CDR2 as FRNRAP. The CDR3 spells CASGLAGQPYSNQPQHF. In DNA form, the CDR3 reads TGTGCTAGTGGTTTGGCGGGACAGCCTTATAGCAATCAGCCCCAGCATTTT. The full variable domain, with the rest looked up from reference TRBV12-5 and TRBJ1-5, is DARVTQTPRHKVTEMGQEVTMRCQPILGHNTVFWYRQTMMQGLELLAYFRNRAPLDDSGMPKDRFSAEMPDATLATLKIQPSEPRDSAVYFCASGLAGQPYSNQPQHFGDGTRLSIL.

This clonotype occurred many times. The chain links TRBV5-8 to TRBJ2-1; the match to TRBD2 covers 7 bases. J lost 7 bases, V lost 0 bases, and 10 bases had no gene match. In germline, CDR1 is SGHTS, CDR2 YDEGEE. The CDR3 has 16 residues. The CDR3 coding sequence is TGTGCCAGCAGCTTGGTCGGTAGCAGCGGGAAGAATGAGCAGTTCTTC. Translated: CASSLVGSSGKNEQFF.

This clonotype was seen repeatedly, ten times or more. The V gene is TRBV2, the J gene TRBJ1-2; D gene uncertain. Trimming cost V 5 bases and J 3 bases, with 10 bases left between them. Germline V gene sequence: CDR1 SNHLY, CDR2 FYNNEI. The CDR3 covers 13 residues. The CDR3 bases are TGTGCCAGCAGTTCCGAGGTGGACTATGGCTACACCTTC. This encodes CASSSEVDYGYTF.

The chain is built from TRBV6-1 and TRBJ2-7; tentatively, D is TRBD1 (5 bases). Between the trimmed V and J ends, which lost 5 bases and 3 bases, there was a span of 20 bases. The CDR3 is 16 residues long. CDR1 and CDR2 (germline): MNHNS, SASEGT. This CDR3 is CASSRRQGRTLYEQYF. Here the CDR3 DNA reads TGTGCCAGCAGTCGCCGGCAGGGCCGGACCCTCTACGAGCAGTACTTC.

At least ten counts were recorded for this clonotype. V and J are TRBV28 and TRBJ2-1; 8 bases align to TRBD1. The junction had 4 bases not matched to a gene; V was cut back by 4 bases and J by 5 bases. The V gene's germline CDR1 is MDHEN and CDR2 SYDVKM. This CDR3 is built from 14 residues. CDR3 DNA sequence: TGTGCCAGCAGTTCAAGGACAGGGAACAATGAGCAGTTCTTC. Amino acids: CASSSRTGNNEQFF. The full variable domain, its missing parts supplied by reference TRBV28 and TRBJ2-1, is DVKVTQSSRYLVKRTGEKVFLECVQDMDHENMFWYRQDPGLGLRLIYFSYDVKMKEKGDIPEGYSVSREKKERFSLILESASTNQTSMYLCASSSRTGNNEQFFGPGTRLTVL.

Many counts were recorded for this clonotype. The chain links TRBV7-2 to TRBJ2-1; D is perhaps TRBD1 or TRBD2 (5 bases each). The germline V and J ends were trimmed by 3 bases and 3 bases, with 15 bases remaining between them. Germline-derived CDR1 and CDR2 are SGHTA and FQGNSA. This CDR3 contains 16 residues. The CDR3 reads CASSFFRGPHYNEQFF. The CDR3 DNA reads TGTGCCAGCAGCTTCTTCCGGGGACCTCACTACAATGAGCAGTTCTTC. Drawing the rest from reference TRBV7-2 and TRBJ2-1, the complete variable domain is GAGVSQSPSNKVTEKGKDVELRCDPISGHTALYWYRQSLGQGLEFLIYFQGNSAPDKSGLPSDRFSAERTGGSVSTLTIQRTQQEDSAVYLCASSFFRGPHYNEQFFGPGTRLTVL.

This clonotype was seen at least ten times. J is TRBJ1-5 and V is TRBV28; tentative D call: TRBD1 (5 bases). Germline V gene sequence: CDR1 MDHEN, CDR2 SYDVKM. The CDR3 loop spans 15 amino acids. Trimming left V 4 bases short and J 0 bases short, with 10 bases between. DNA for the CDR3: TGTGCCAGCAGTTCCAGGGTATATAGCAATCAGCCCCAGCATTTT. It translates to CASSSRVYSNQPQHF.

Worth noting for this clonotype: It may be a read error: a sequence one base away is much more abundant. The V call is TRBV27, the J call TRBJ1-2; TRBD1 might be the D (5 bases). The CDR3 extends over 13 amino acids. The ends were cut back, 8 bases at V and 4 bases at J, with 14 bases in the middle. CDR1 and CDR2 (germline): MNHEY, SMNVEV (reference sequence). In DNA form, the CDR3 reads TGTGCCAGCGGTCCCGACAGCCTCTATGGCTACACCTTC. Protein: CASGPDSLYGYTF.

This clonotype was recorded at least ten times. CDR3 in amino acids: CASRGQGRETQYF. The CDR3 nucleotides are TGTGCCAGCAGAGGGCAGGGCCGCGAGACCCAGTACTTC. This chain connects TRBV6-1 to TRBJ2-5; a weak D match, TRBD1 (5 bases). Looked up from germline, CDR1 is MNHNS and CDR2 is SASEGT. V lost 6 bases to trimming and J lost 5 bases, with 13 bases between them. The CDR3 spans 13 residues.

Ten or more counts support this clonotype. The genes are TRBV18 and TRBJ1-2; TRBD1 is a possible D gene (6 bases). The CDR3 length is 14 residues. Germline CDR1 reads KGHSH; CDR2 reads LQKENI. V was cut by 2 bases and J by 9 bases, with 16 bases left in between. The CDR3 is CASSPRWDIRRYTF. CDR3 coding DNA: TGTGCCAGCTCACCAAGGTGGGACATAAGGCGCTACACCTTC.

This clonotype was seen only a few times. The rearrangement links TRBV19 to TRBJ1-1; 10 positions match TRBD1. Trimming at V came to 3 bases and at J to 4 bases, leaving 17 bases not matched to a gene. Germline V CDR1 and CDR2: LNHDA, SQIVND (reference sequence). This CDR3 region has 19 residues. CDR3 nucleotides: TGTGCCAGTAGTATGTACCGGGACAGGGGAATAACGTACGGCACTGAAGCTTTCTTT. Translating gives CASSMYRDRGITYGTEAFF. Complete variable domain (other parts from reference TRBV19 and TRBJ1-1): DGGITQSPKYLFRKEGQNVTLSCEQNLNHDAMYWYRQDPGQGLRLIYYSQIVNDFQKGDIAEGYSVSREKKESFPLTVTSAQKNPTAFYLCASSMYRDRGITYGTEAFFGQGTRLTVV.

In regard to this clonotype: Germline is not matched at one junction end, which may reflect a read error. The V gene is TRBV7-2, the J gene TRBJ2-7; 9 bases are shared with TRBD1. This CDR3 has 14 residues. Germline lookup yields CDR1 SGHTA and CDR2 FQGNSA. CDR3 DNA sequence: TGTGCCGGCAGCTGGGACAGGGTGGCCCTCGAGCAGTACTTC. It specifies CAGSWDRVALEQYF.

The rearrangement joins TRBV25-1 to TRBJ1-3; D is ambiguous. Looked up from germline, CDR1 is MGHDK and CDR2 is SYGVNS. Trimming stripped 3 bases from V and 1 base from J, with 7 bases between. CDR3 length: 14 residues. This CDR3 reads CASSDGRSGNTIYF. The CDR3, as DNA: TGTGCCAGCAGTGACGGTAGATCTGGAAACACCATATATTTT.